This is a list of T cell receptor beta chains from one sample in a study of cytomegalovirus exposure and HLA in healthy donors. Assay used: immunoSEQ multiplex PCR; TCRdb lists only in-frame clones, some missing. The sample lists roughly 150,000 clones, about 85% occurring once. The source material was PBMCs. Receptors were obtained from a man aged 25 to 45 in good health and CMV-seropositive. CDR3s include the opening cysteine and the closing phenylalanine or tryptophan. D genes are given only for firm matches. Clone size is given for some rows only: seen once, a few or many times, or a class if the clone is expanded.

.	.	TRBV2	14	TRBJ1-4	CASSGQFFNEKLFF	TGTGCCAGCAGTGGACAGTTTTTTAATGAAAAACTGTTTTTT
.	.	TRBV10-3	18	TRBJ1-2	CAIGLAETGHWDNYGYTF	TGTGCCATAGGGTTGGCCGAGACAGGCCACTGGGATAACTATGGCTACACCTTC
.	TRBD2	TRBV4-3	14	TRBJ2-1	CASGLAGGSDEQFF	TGCGCCAGCGGACTAGCGGGAGGGTCTGATGAGCAGTTCTTC
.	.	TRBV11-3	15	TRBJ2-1	CASSLDVSTYNEQFF	TGTGCCAGCAGCTTAGATGTCAGTACCTACAATGAGCAGTTCTTC
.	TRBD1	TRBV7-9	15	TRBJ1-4	CSSSLVEGGQEKLFF	TGTTCCAGCAGCTTAGTCGAGGGGGGACAGGAAAAACTGTTTTTT
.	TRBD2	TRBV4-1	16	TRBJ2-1	CASSQDASGRANEQFF	TGCGCCAGCAGCCAAGACGCTAGCGGGAGGGCGAATGAGCAGTTCTTC
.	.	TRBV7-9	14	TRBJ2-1	CASSPTGATDEQFF	TGTGCCAGCAGCCCGACAGGAGCAACCGATGAGCAGTTCTTC
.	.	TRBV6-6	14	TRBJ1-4	CASSDRTTNEKLFF	TGTGCCAGCAGTGACAGAACAACTAATGAAAAACTGTTTTTT
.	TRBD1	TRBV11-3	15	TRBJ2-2	CASSLGQGATGELFF	TGTGCCAGCAGCTTAGGACAGGGGGCCACCGGGGAGCTGTTTTTT
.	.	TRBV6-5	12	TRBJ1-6	CASSHRSGPLHF	TGTGCCAGCAGTCACCGATCGGGGCCCCTCCACTTT
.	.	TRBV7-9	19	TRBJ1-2	CASSATRAGSIKANYGYTF	TGTGCCAGCAGTGCTACCCGGGCGGGTAGCATTAAAGCTAACTATGGCTACACCTTT
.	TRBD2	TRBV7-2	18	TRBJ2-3	CASSLGILAGGIGDTQYF	TGTGCCAGCAGCTTAGGGATACTAGCGGGAGGGATAGGGGATACGCAGTATTTT
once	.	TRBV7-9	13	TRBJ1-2	CSSSLQGGHGYTF	TGTTCCAGCAGCTTACAGGGAGGTCATGGCTACACCTTC
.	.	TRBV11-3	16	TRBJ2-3	CASSLRTRGYTDTQYF	TGTGCCAGCAGCCTAAGGACGCGAGGGTACACAGATACGCAGTATTTT
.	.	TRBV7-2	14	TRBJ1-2	CASSLWQGRDGYTF	TGTGCCAGCAGCTTATGGCAGGGGAGAGATGGCTACACCTTC
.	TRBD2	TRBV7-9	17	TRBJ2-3	CSSRSTGLAGSRDTQYF	TGTTCCAGCAGATCCACCGGACTAGCGGGAAGTCGCGATACGCAGTATTTT
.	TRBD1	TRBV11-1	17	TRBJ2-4	CASSAFGTGEAKNIQYF	TGTGCCAGCAGCGCATTCGGGACAGGGGAGGCCAAAAACATTCAGTACTTC
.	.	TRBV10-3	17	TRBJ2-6	CAISEGGGASGANVLTF	TGTGCCATCAGTGAAGGGGGGGGAGCCTCTGGGGCCAACGTCCTGACTTTC
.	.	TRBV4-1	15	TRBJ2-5	CASSQEERGYETQYF	TGCGCCAGCAGCCAAGAAGAGAGGGGGTACGAGACCCAGTACTTC
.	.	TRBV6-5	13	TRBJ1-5	CASVKTGNQPQHF	TGTGCCAGTGTTAAAACGGGTAATCAGCCCCAGCATTTT
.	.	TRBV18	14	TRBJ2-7	CASSPPDQAYEQYF	TGTGCCAGCTCACCACCTGACCAGGCCTACGAGCAGTACTTC
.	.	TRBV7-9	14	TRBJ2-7	CSSSLAGVAYEQYF	TGTTCCAGCAGCTTGGCCGGAGTGGCCTACGAGCAGTACTTC
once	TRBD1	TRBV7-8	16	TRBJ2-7	CASSLKIGGTAYEQYF	TGTGCCAGCAGCTTAAAAATCGGTGGGACAGCCTACGAGCAGTACTTC
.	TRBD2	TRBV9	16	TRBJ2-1	CASSVVGGRSYNEQFF	TGTGCCAGCAGCGTAGTCGGCGGGAGATCCTACAATGAGCAGTTCTTC
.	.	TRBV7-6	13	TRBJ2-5	CASSLHLQETQYF	TGTGCCAGCAGCTTACACCTACAAGAGACCCAGTACTTC
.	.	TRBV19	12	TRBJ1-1	CASQGLNTEAFF	TGTGCCAGTCAGGGGTTGAACACTGAAGCTTTCTTT
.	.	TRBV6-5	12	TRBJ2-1	CATAGYNNEQFF	TGTGCCACCGCCGGGTACAACAATGAGCAGTTCTTC
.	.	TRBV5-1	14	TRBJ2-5	CASSLDGRQETQYF	TGCGCCAGCAGCTTGGATGGCCGTCAAGAGACCCAGTACTTC
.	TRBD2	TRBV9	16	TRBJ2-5	CASSAGVLAAQETQYF	TGTGCCAGCAGCGCCGGAGTGCTAGCGGCCCAAGAGACCCAGTACTTC
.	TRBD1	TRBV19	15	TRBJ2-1	CASSLGTGGYNEQFF	TGTGCCAGTAGCCTGGGGACAGGGGGCTACAATGAGCAGTTCTTC
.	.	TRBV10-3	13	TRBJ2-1	CAISADTNNEQFF	TGTGCCATCAGTGCGGACACAAACAATGAGCAGTTCTTC
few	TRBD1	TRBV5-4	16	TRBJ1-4	CASSLGSGQGDEKLFF	TGTGCCAGCAGCTTGGGCTCGGGACAGGGTGATGAAAAACTGTTTTTT
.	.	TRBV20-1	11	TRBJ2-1	CSAVADNEQFF	TGCAGTGCTGTCGCAGATAATGAGCAGTTCTTC
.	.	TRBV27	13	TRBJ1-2	CASSSQNNYGYTF	TGTGCCAGCAGTTCTCAGAATAACTATGGCTACACCTTC
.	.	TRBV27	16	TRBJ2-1	CASSPLRGGTVNEQFF	TGTGCCAGCAGTCCCCTCCGGGGCGGGACGGTCAATGAGCAGTTCTTC
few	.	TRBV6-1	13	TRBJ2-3	CASSPTETDTQYF	TGTGCCAGCAGTCCGACAGAGACAGATACGCAGTATTTT
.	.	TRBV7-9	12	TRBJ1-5	CSSSNRSQPQHF	TGTTCCAGCAGCAACAGGAGCCAGCCCCAGCATTTT
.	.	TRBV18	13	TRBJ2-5	CASHTGGQETQYF	TGTGCCAGCCACACCGGAGGACAAGAGACCCAGTACTTC
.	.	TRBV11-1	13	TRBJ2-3	CASSTRGADTQYF	TGTGCCAGCAGCACTAGAGGTGCAGATACGCAGTATTTT
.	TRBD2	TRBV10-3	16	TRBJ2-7	CAISAGSGRADYEQYF	TGTGCCATCAGTGCAGGTAGCGGGAGGGCCGACTACGAGCAGTACTTC